Listed below are T cell receptor beta chains from one sample, sequenced in a study of blood T cell repertoires in COVID-19. The protocol was immunoSEQ multiplex PCR, while the TCRdb copy is restricted to in-frame clones and leaves out a portion. The data contain approximately 97,000 clones, 84% of them singletons. The sequenced material came from peripheral blood. These receptors were collected from a man aged 35 to 55 with active or convalescent COVID-19. Each CDR3 is given with its conserved first and last residue. Each record gives: D gene, J gene, V gene, clone size, CDR3 protein, CDR3 DNA. D genes are given only for firm matches. Size tells how often a clone was seen (once, few, many) or the class of an expanded clone, and some rows leave it out.

D: NA
J: TRBJ2-3
V: TRBV4-3
size: NA
CDR3: CASSQGTGLDTQYF
DNA: TGCGCCAGCAGCCAAGGGACTGGGCTAGATACGCAGTATTTT

D: NA
J: TRBJ1-1
V: TRBV10-3
size: NA
CDR3: CAIRRQEGNTEAFF
DNA: TGTGCCATCAGAAGACAGGAAGGGAACACTGAAGCTTTCTTT

D: TRBD1
J: TRBJ1-5
V: TRBV19
size: NA
CDR3: CASRGQGVGVFDQPQHF
DNA: TGTGCCAGTAGGGGACAGGGTGTAGGTGTTTTTGATCAGCCCCAGCATTTT

D: TRBD1
J: TRBJ1-4
V: TRBV5-1
size: NA
CDR3: CASSLAAGGKLFF
DNA: TGCGCCAGCAGCTTGGCTGCAGGGGGAAAACTGTTTTTT

D: TRBD1
J: TRBJ2-7
V: TRBV3-1/TRBV3-2
size: NA
CDR3: CASSPGGFRGEQYF
DNA: TGTGCCAGCAGCCCAGGGGGCTTTAGGGGTGAGCAGTACTTC

D: TRBD1
J: TRBJ2-1
V: TRBV5-8
size: few
CDR3: CASSSGQGATNEQFF
DNA: TGTGCCAGCAGCTCCGGACAGGGGGCAACGAATGAGCAGTTCTTC

D: TRBD1
J: TRBJ2-7
V: TRBV6-5
size: medium-sized
CDR3: CASPPVGTGVGEQYF
DNA: TGTGCCAGCCCTCCTGTTGGGACAGGGGTAGGAGAGCAGTACTTC

D: NA
J: TRBJ2-7
V: TRBV18
size: NA
CDR3: CASSPSRGYEQYF
DNA: TGTGCCAGCTCACCAAGCAGGGGCTACGAGCAGTACTTC

D: NA
J: TRBJ1-5
V: TRBV7-2
size: NA
CDR3: CASSPPGIHPQHF
DNA: TGTGCCAGCAGCCCCCCAGGGATTCACCCCCAGCATTTT

D: TRBD1
J: TRBJ1-5
V: TRBV6-1
size: few
CDR3: CASSEQGVEPQHF
DNA: TGTGCCAGCAGTGAACAGGGGGTCGAGCCCCAGCATTTT

D: NA
J: TRBJ2-7
V: TRBV6-5
size: NA
CDR3: CASSRGNTAVDEQYF
DNA: TGTGCCAGCAGTCGGGGAAACACGGCAGTGGACGAGCAGTACTTC

D: TRBD1
J: TRBJ2-7
V: TRBV27
size: NA
CDR3: CASNSVDRGLYEQYF
DNA: TGTGCCAGCAATTCAGTCGACAGGGGGCTTTACGAGCAGTACTTC

D: NA
J: TRBJ2-1
V: TRBV19
size: NA
CDR3: CASSIRRGDEQFF
DNA: TGTGCCAGTAGTATACGGCGGGGCGATGAGCAGTTCTTC

D: NA
J: TRBJ1-4
V: TRBV5-6
size: NA
CDR3: CASSLGLFNEKLFF
DNA: TGTGCCAGCAGCTTGGGTCTATTTAATGAAAAACTGTTTTTT

D: NA
J: TRBJ2-1
V: TRBV2
size: NA
CDR3: CASSERGTRPEQFF
DNA: TGTGCCAGCAGTGAAAGGGGGACCCGGCCAGAGCAGTTCTTC

D: NA
J: TRBJ2-5
V: TRBV15
size: NA
CDR3: CATSMRAAETQYF
DNA: TGTGCCACCAGCATGCGGGCAGCGGAGACCCAGTACTTC

D: TRBD1
J: TRBJ1-5
V: TRBV6-1
size: NA
CDR3: CASSDRGQGRNQPQHF
DNA: TGTGCCAGCAGTGATCGGGGACAGGGTCGAAATCAGCCCCAGCATTTT

D: TRBD1
J: TRBJ2-2
V: TRBV5-6
size: NA
CDR3: CASSLRTGRITGELFF
DNA: TGTGCCAGCAGCTTAAGGACAGGGAGGATCACCGGGGAGCTGTTTTTT

D: NA
J: TRBJ2-7
V: TRBV18
size: NA
CDR3: CASSQETGHYEQYF
DNA: TGTGCCAGCTCACAGGAGACAGGTCACTACGAGCAGTACTTC

D: NA
J: TRBJ1-1
V: TRBV20-1
size: few
CDR3: CSATTGTEAFF
DNA: TGCAGTGCCACTACTGGCACTGAAGCTTTCTTT

D: NA
J: TRBJ1-1
V: TRBV12-3/TRBV12-4
size: many
CDR3: CASTPTGSTEAFF
DNA: TGTGCCAGCACTCCTACAGGGAGCACTGAAGCTTTCTTT

D: TRBD2
J: TRBJ2-1
V: TRBV5-1
size: NA
CDR3: CASTSGGSYNEQFF
DNA: TGCGCCAGCACTTCCGGGGGGTCCTACAATGAGCAGTTCTTC

D: NA
J: TRBJ1-6
V: TRBV6-6
size: NA
CDR3: CASSYSGGNSPLHF
DNA: TGTGCCAGCAGTTACTCTGGGGGGAATTCACCCCTCCACTTT

D: TRBD1
J: TRBJ1-2
V: TRBV18
size: few
CDR3: CASSLGTAYGYTF
DNA: TGTGCCAGCTCACTTGGGACAGCCTATGGCTACACCTTC

D: TRBD1
J: TRBJ1-2
V: TRBV7-9
size: NA
CDR3: CASSPSGQRYGYTF
DNA: TGTGCCAGCAGCCCCTCGGGACAGCGCTATGGCTACACCTTC

D: TRBD1
J: TRBJ2-5
V: TRBV5-1
size: NA
CDR3: CASRREGGGETQYF
DNA: TGCGCCAGCAGACGTGAAGGGGGCGGGGAGACCCAGTACTTC

D: NA
J: TRBJ1-1
V: TRBV19
size: once
CDR3: CASSIEGRSEAFF
DNA: TGTGCCAGTAGTATAGAGGGGAGAAGTGAAGCTTTCTTT

D: NA
J: TRBJ1-1
V: TRBV12-3/TRBV12-4
size: once
CDR3: CASRLAGNTEAFF
DNA: TGTGCCAGCCGGTTGGCGGGGAACACTGAAGCTTTCTTT

D: NA
J: TRBJ1-5
V: TRBV23-1
size: NA
CDR3: CASSQSSPEGQPQHF
DNA: TGCGCCAGCAGTCAATCAAGTCCGGAGGGGCAGCCCCAGCATTTT

D: NA
J: TRBJ2-5
V: TRBV7-3
size: NA
CDR3: CASSSKGQYQETQYF
DNA: TGTGCCAGCAGCTCGAAAGGACAGTACCAAGAGACCCAGTACTTC

D: NA
J: TRBJ1-6
V: TRBV6-5
size: few
CDR3: CASSLGDYSPLHF
DNA: TGTGCCAGCAGTTTAGGGGATTACTCACCCCTCCACTTT

D: NA
J: TRBJ1-1
V: TRBV5-1
size: NA
CDR3: CASSENQGSEAFF
DNA: TGCGCCAGCAGCGAGAACCAGGGGTCTGAAGCTTTCTTT

D: NA
J: TRBJ1-1
V: TRBV7-2
size: NA
CDR3: CASSLVGVDTEAFF
DNA: TGTGCCAGCAGCTTAGTAGGGGTAGACACTGAAGCTTTCTTT

D: TRBD1
J: TRBJ1-1
V: TRBV11-2
size: once
CDR3: CASSPQGATEAFF
DNA: TGTGCCAGCAGCCCACAGGGGGCAACTGAAGCTTTCTTT

D: NA
J: TRBJ2-7
V: TRBV6-5
size: once
CDR3: CASSRPGVGGEQYF
DNA: TGTGCCAGCAGCCGCCCCGGGGTGGGCGGCGAGCAGTACTTC

D: TRBD1
J: TRBJ2-1
V: TRBV6-1
size: NA
CDR3: CASSEARGQGREQFF
DNA: TGTGCCAGCAGTGAAGCGAGGGGACAGGGGAGGGAGCAGTTCTTC

D: NA
J: TRBJ1-6
V: TRBV6-1
size: once
CDR3: CASSEWGGRSPLHF
DNA: TGTGCCAGCAGTGAATGGGGGGGCAGGTCACCCCTCCACTTT

D: TRBD2
J: TRBJ2-7
V: TRBV6-5
size: NA
CDR3: CASREPGLGGEQYF
DNA: TGTGCCAGCAGAGAGCCGGGACTAGGAGGAGAGCAGTACTTC

D: NA
J: TRBJ2-7
V: TRBV12-3/TRBV12-4
size: NA
CDR3: CATSRQDTYEQYF
DNA: TGTGCCACCTCCCGGCAGGACACCTACGAGCAGTACTTT